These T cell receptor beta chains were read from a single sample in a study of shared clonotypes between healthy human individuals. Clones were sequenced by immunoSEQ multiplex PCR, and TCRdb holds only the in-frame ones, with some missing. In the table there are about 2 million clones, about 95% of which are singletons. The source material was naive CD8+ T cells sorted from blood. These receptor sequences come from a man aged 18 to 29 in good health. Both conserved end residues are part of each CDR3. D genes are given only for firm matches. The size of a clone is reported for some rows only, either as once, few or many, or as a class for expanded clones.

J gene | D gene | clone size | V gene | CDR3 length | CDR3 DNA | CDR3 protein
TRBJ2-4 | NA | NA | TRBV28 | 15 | TGTGCCAGCAGTTTATTCGGGGAGGCCAAAAACATTCAGTACTTC | CASSLFGEAKNIQYF
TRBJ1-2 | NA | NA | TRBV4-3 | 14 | TGCGCCAGCAGCCAATACAATGAGGGCTATGGCTACACCTTC | CASSQYNEGYGYTF
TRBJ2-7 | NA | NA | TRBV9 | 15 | TGTGCCAGCAGCCCCTCGGGGCTGAATTCCTACGAGCAGTACTTC | CASSPSGLNSYEQYF
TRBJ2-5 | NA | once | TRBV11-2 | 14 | TGTGCCAGCAGCTTATGGGCTACCGAAGAGACCCAGTACTTC | CASSLWATEETQYF
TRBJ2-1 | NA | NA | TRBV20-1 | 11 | TGCAGTGCTGACACTGACAATGAGCAGTTCTTC | CSADTDNEQFF
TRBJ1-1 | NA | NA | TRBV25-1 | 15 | TGTGCCAGCAGTGCCGGGTGGGGATTAGGCACTGAAGCTTTCTTT | CASSAGWGLGTEAFF
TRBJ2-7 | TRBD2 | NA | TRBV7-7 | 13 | TGTGCTAGCAGCCTCGGGACTAATTACGAGCAGTACTTC | CASSLGTNYEQYF
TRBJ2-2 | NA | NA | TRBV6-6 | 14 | TGTGCCAGCAGTTACTCCGGGAACACCGGGGAGCTGTTTTTT | CASSYSGNTGELFF
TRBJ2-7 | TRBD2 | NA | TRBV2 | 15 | TGTGCCAGCAGTGAGGAGGGACTAGCGGGCAGAGAGCAGTACTTC | CASSEEGLAGREQYF
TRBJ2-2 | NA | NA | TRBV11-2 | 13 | TGTGCCAGCAGCCAAGACAGCACCGGGGAGCTGTTTTTT | CASSQDSTGELFF
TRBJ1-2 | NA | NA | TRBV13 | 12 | TGTGCCAGCAGCTTAGGCAGAGGGGCCCGGACCTTC | CASSLGRGARTF
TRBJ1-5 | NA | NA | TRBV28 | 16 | TGTGCCAGCAGTAACACAGGGATCCATAGCAATCAGCCCCAGCATTTT | CASSNTGIHSNQPQHF
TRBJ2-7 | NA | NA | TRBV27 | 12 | TGTGCCAGCAGTGGTAACCACTACGAGCAGTACTTC | CASSGNHYEQYF
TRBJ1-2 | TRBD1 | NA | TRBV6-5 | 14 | TGTGCCAGCAGTTACCAGACAGGGAGAGATGGCTACACCTTC | CASSYQTGRDGYTF
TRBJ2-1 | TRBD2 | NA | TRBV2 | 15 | TGTGCCAGCCCCGAGTGGCTAGCGGGGGACAATGAGCAGTTCTTC | CASPEWLAGDNEQFF
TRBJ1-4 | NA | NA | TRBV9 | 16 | TGTGCCAGCAGCGTAGTGGCGGGTAGACCCGATGAAAAACTGTTTTTT | CASSVVAGRPDEKLFF
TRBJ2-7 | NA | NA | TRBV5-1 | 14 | TGCGCCAGCAGCTGGGTGGGAGTGGCGAACGAGCAGTACTTC | CASSWVGVANEQYF
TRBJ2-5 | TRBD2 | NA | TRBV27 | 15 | TGTGCCAGCAGTTCCGGACTAGCGGGAGGAGAGACCCAGTACTTC | CASSSGLAGGETQYF
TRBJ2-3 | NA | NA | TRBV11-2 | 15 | TGTGCCAGCAGCTTAGAACTGGCCTACGCCGATACGCAGTATTTT | CASSLELAYADTQYF
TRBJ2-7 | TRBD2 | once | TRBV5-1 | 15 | TGCGCCAGCAGAGAACTAGCGGGAGACATTTACGAGCAGTACTTC | CASRELAGDIYEQYF
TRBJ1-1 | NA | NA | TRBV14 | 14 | TGTGCCAGCAGCCAAGACGGGAGGAACACTGAAGCTTTCTTT | CASSQDGRNTEAFF
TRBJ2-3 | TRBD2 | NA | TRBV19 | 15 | TGTGCCAGTAGCCCTAGCGGGAGTAGCACAGATACGCAGTATTTT | CASSPSGSSTDTQYF
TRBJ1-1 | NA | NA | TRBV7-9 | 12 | TGTGCCAGCAGCTCCGAATTCCCTGAAGCTTTCTTT | CASSSEFPEAFF
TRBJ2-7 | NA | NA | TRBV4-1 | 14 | TGCGCCAGCAGCCAAAAAGGGGGATCCTACGAGCAGTACTTC | CASSQKGGSYEQYF
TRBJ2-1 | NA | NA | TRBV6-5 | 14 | TGTGCCAGCAGTACCATGGCGGGTTACAATGAGCAGTTCTTC | CASSTMAGYNEQFF
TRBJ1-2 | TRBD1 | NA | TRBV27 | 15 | TGTGCCAGCAGTTCGAGGGGGGAGGGACAGGGAGGCTACACCTTC | CASSSRGEGQGGYTF
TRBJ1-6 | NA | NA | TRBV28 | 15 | TGTGCCAGCAGTTTAGACGGACTTGTTAATTCACCCCTCCACTTT | CASSLDGLVNSPLHF
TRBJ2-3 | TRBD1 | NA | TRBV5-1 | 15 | TGCGCCAGCAGCTTGGGACAGGGGTTTACAGATACGCAGTATTTT | CASSLGQGFTDTQYF
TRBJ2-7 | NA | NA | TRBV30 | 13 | TGTGCCTGGAGTGCGGCATCGGGAAACGAGCAGTACTTC | CAWSAASGNEQYF
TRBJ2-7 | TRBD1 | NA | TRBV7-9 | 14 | TGTGCCAGCAGCAATATGGACAGGGGGCCTAAGCAGTACTTC | CASSNMDRGPKQYF
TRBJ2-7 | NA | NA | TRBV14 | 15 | TGTGCCAGCAGCGTCCGGGACGGGGGCAACGACGAGCAGTACTTC | CASSVRDGGNDEQYF
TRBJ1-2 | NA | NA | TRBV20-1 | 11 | TGCAGTGCTAGAGGGATGGACGGCTACACCTTC | CSARGMDGYTF
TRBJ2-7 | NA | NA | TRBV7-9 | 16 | TGTGCCAGCAGCTCCTCGGAGGGTATGGCTCTCTACGAGCAGTACTTC | CASSSSEGMALYEQYF
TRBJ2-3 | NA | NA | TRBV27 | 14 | TGTGCCAGCAGTTTACTGGGGGAAACAGATACGCAGTATTTT | CASSLLGETDTQYF
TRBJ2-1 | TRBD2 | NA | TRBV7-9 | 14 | TGTGCCAGCAGTTATCCGGGACTAGCCAGTGAGCAGTTCTTC | CASSYPGLASEQFF
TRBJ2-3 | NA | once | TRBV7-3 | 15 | TGTGCCAGCAGCCATGGGGGGGCCTCTACATATACGCAGTATTTT | CASSHGGASTYTQYF
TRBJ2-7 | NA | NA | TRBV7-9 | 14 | TGTGCCAGCAGCTTGGTCGGCAGAACCTACGAGCAGTACTTC | CASSLVGRTYEQYF
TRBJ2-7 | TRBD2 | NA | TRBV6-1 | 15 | TGTGCCAGCAGTGAGCTAGCGGGAATCTCCTACGAGCAGTACTTC | CASSELAGISYEQYF
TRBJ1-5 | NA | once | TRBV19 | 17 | TGTGCCAGTAGTATAGTGGTGGGACTCCATAGCAATCAGCCCCAGCATTTT | CASSIVVGLHSNQPQHF
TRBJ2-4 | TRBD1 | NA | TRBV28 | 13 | TGTGCCAGCAGTTACGGACAGGAGGACATTCAGTACTTC | CASSYGQEDIQYF
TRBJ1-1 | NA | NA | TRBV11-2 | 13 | TGTGCCAGCAGCCTGACAGAGAACACTGAAGCTTTCTTT | CASSLTENTEAFF
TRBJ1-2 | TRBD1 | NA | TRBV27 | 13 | TGTGCCAGCAGTTCCGGGACAGGGAACAGCTACACCTTC | CASSSGTGNSYTF
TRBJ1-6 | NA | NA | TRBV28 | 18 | TGTGCCAGCAGCTTAGACCTCAGGGAAGGAGAGTATAATTCACCCCTCCACTTT | CASSLDLREGEYNSPLHF
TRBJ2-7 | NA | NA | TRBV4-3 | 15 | TGCGCCAGCAGCCAAGATGGAACAGGGTCCTACGAGCAGTACTTC | CASSQDGTGSYEQYF
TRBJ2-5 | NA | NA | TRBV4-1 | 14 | TGCGCCAGCAGCCAAGGACAACGACAAGAGACCCAGTACTTC | CASSQGQRQETQYF
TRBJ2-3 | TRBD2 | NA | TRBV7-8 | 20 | TGTGCCAGCAGCTTATTCCCTGGGACTAGCGGGGGGTTGGTCACAGATACGCAGTATTTT | CASSLFPGTSGGLVTDTQYF
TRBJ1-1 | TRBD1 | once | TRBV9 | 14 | TGTGCCAGCAGCCCAGGGGGATTGAACACTGAAGCTTTCTTT | CASSPGGLNTEAFF
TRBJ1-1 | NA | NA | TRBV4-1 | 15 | TGCGCCAGCAGCCAAGATTCGGGGTGGAACACTGAAGCTTTCTTT | CASSQDSGWNTEAFF
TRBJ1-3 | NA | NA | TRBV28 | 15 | TGTGCCAGCAGATCTAGAGGGGGCTCTGGAAACACCATATATTTT | CASRSRGGSGNTIYF
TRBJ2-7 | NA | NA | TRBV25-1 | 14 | TGTGCCAGCAGTGAAGCGGGCCGAAGCTACGAGCAGTACTTC | CASSEAGRSYEQYF
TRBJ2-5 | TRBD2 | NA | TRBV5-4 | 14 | TGTGCCAGCAGCTGGGGGGGGATGCAAGAGACCCAGTACTTC | CASSWGGMQETQYF
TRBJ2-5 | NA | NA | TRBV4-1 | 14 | TGCGCCAGCAGCCAAGAGTCAAAACAAGAGACCCAGTACTTC | CASSQESKQETQYF
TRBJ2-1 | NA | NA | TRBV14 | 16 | TGTGCCAGCAGCCAAGATAAACAGGGTGGGTTTGGTGAGCAGTTCTTC | CASSQDKQGGFGEQFF